The 26 T cell receptor beta chains in this list originate from one sample, sequenced in a study of technical replicates of blood from a handful of donors. Assay used: immunoSEQ multiplex PCR; TCRdb lists only in-frame clones, some missing. Here the sample spans about 70,000 clones, 92% being singletons. The sequenced sample was T cells isolated from PBMCs. The receptors originated from a human donor in good health.

This clone was recorded only once. The chain carries TRBV11-3 and TRBJ2-1; 8 bases are a match to TRBD1. Unmatched junction bases numbered 4, after V lost 3 bases and J lost 3 bases. From germline, CDR1 is SGHNT and CDR2 YENEEA. The CDR3 is 15 amino acids. DNA for the CDR3: TGTGCCAGCAGCTTCGACAGGGGTTTCTACAATGAGCAGTTCTTC. Its translation: CASSFDRGFYNEQFF.

This clone was picked up one time. The J gene is TRBJ2-1, the V gene TRBV5-1; TRBD2 aligns across 9 bases. V shed 0 bases and J 5 bases; nucleotides not matched to a gene: 3. This CDR3 contains 15 residues. CDR1 and CDR2 from the germline V gene are SGHRS and YFSETQ. CDR3 nucleotide sequence: TGCGCCAGCAGCTTGGGGACTAGCGCCCACAATGAGCAGTTCTTC. It specifies CASSLGTSAHNEQFF.

This clone appeared once. V is TRBV19 and J is TRBJ1-2, with 8 bases aligning to TRBD1. CDR1 LNHDA and CDR2 SQIVND come from the germline V gene (reference sequence). There are 16 residues in the CDR3. V shed 7 bases, J shed 1 base, and the junction held 11 bases outside the gene matches. The CDR3 region has the DNA TGTGCCAGTAAAGGCCAGTCACAGGGGGTTAACTATGGCTACACCTTC. Encoded protein: CASKGQSQGVNYGYTF.

This chain joins TRBV4-1 and TRBJ2-7, with D perhaps TRBD2 (6 bases). The ends were cut back, 3 bases at V and 1 base at J, with 13 bases in the middle. Germline V lookup: CDR1 MGHRA, CDR2 YSYEKL. CDR3 length: 15 residues. CDR3: CASSQGTEGSYEQYF. The DNA of the CDR3 is TGCGCCAGCAGCCAGGGGACGGAGGGATCCTACGAGCAGTACTTC.

This chain connects TRBV19 to TRBJ1-2, with TRBD1 identical over 8 bases. The CDR3 is 14 amino acids. The junction had 7 bases not matched to a gene; V was cut back by 7 bases and J by 3 bases. Germline V gives CDR1 LNHDA, CDR2 SQIVND (reference sequence). This chain's CDR3 is CASTPEGQDYGYTF. In DNA form, the CDR3 reads TGTGCCAGTACGCCCGAGGGACAGGACTATGGCTACACCTTC.

This rearrangement joins TRBV28 to TRBJ2-4; TRBD1 matches at 10 bases. Per the germline V gene, CDR1 is MDHEN and CDR2 is SYDVKM. Germline trimming cut 4 bases from V and 9 bases from J; bases unmatched to any gene: 6. This CDR3 has 14 amino acids. In DNA, the CDR3 is TGTGCCAGCAGTTCCGGGACAGGGGTCGGCATTCAGTACTTC. It specifies CASSSGTGVGIQYF.

CDR3 sequence: CASSEVGAGPYEQYF. The CDR3 bases are TGTGCCAGCAGTGAAGTGGGGGCGGGCCCCTACGAGCAGTACTTC. V gene TRBV6-1 combines with J gene TRBJ2-7, with a weak D call TRBD1 (6 bases). Trimming shortened V by 1 base and J by 2 bases, and 12 bases separated the two germline ends. CDR3 length: 15 amino acids. Germline CDR1 reads MNHNS; CDR2 reads SASEGT.

The chain carries TRBV7-9 and TRBJ2-7; possible D gene TRBD1, 6 bases. Germline V CDR1 and CDR2: SEHNR, FQNEAQ (reference sequence). Trimming left V 8 bases short and J 9 bases short, with 17 bases between. The CDR3 consists of 12 residues. The CDR3, as DNA: TGTGCCAGCCAACGAACAGGGCTGGGGCAGTACTTC. Its protein is CASQRTGLGQYF.

This clone was seen once. V gene TRBV19 combines with J gene TRBJ2-1; D remains ambiguous. This CDR3 has 13 residues. Looked up from germline, CDR1 is LNHDA and CDR2 is SQIVND (reference sequence). Trimming cost V 9 bases and J 2 bases, with 11 bases left between them. In DNA form, the CDR3 reads TGTGCCAGCTCTCAGGCTACCTACAATGAGCAGTTCTTC. It translates to CASSQATYNEQFF.

The chain joins TRBV7-2 to TRBJ2-7; D possibly corresponds to TRBD1 (7 bases). The germline V and J ends were trimmed by 5 bases and 4 bases, with 18 bases remaining between them. CDR1 is SGHTA, CDR2 FQGNSA, per germline. This CDR3 is built from 15 residues. DNA for the CDR3: TGTGCCAGCAGCCAAGGAGGGACAGCGGAATACGAGCAGTACTTC. This sequence encodes CASSQGGTAEYEQYF.

The chain is built from TRBV9 and TRBJ2-3; possible D gene TRBD2, 7 bases. Germline CDR1 reads SGDLS; CDR2 reads YYNGEE. V was cut by 3 bases and J by 4 bases, with 21 bases left in between. This CDR3 has 17 amino acids. CDR3 coding DNA: TGTGCCAGCAGCGCCTTCTGGGGGCGGGAGCTGGCAGATACGCAGTATTTT. The encoded protein is CASSAFWGRELADTQYF.

This rearrangement joins TRBV19 to TRBJ1-3, with TRBD1 identical over 8 bases. The CDR3 sequence is 14 residues long. V was pared by 2 bases and J by 4 bases, with 1 base of the junction left unmatched. Germline CDR1 and CDR2: LNHDA and SQIVND (reference sequence). In nucleotides, the CDR3 is TGTGCCAGTAGTATACAGGGGGCAGGAAACACCATATATTTT. Residues: CASSIQGAGNTIYF.

The V call is TRBV19, the J call TRBJ2-1; no firm D call. Germline V gene data show CDR1 as LNHDA and CDR2 as SQIVND (reference sequence). The CDR3 length is 16 residues. V lost 0 bases and J 0 bases, leaving 9 bases between the germline ends. The CDR3 is CASSIDTKYSYNEQFF. The CDR3 DNA is TGTGCCAGTAGTATAGATACTAAGTACTCCTACAATGAGCAGTTCTTC.

The J gene is TRBJ2-2, the V gene TRBV9; 7 nucleotides match TRBD1. The germline CDR1 and CDR2 sequences are SGDLS and YYNGEE. CDR3 length: 14 residues. Unmatched junction bases numbered 6, after V lost 3 bases and J lost 7 bases. CDR3 in amino acids: CASSGRRGLGELFF. CDR3 nucleotides: TGTGCCAGCAGCGGCCGAAGGGGGCTCGGGGAGCTGTTTTTT.

The sample holds one count of this clone. The rearrangement uses TRBV28 and TRBJ2-5; TRBD2 is a possible D gene (5 bases). Germline V gene lookup returns CDR1 MDHEN and CDR2 SYDVKM. The CDR3 has 14 residues. The ends were cut back, 3 bases at V and 0 bases at J, with 8 bases in the middle. The CDR3 DNA is TGTGCCAGCAGTTTGTCGGGAAACCAAGAGACCCAGTACTTC. This gives the protein CASSLSGNQETQYF.

V and J are TRBV15 and TRBJ2-1, with 8 bases identical to TRBD2. The CDR3 consists of 16 residues. Germline V gene lookup returns CDR1 LNHNV and CDR2 YYDKDF (reference sequence). V gave up 5 bases and J gave up 4 bases; unmatched junction bases: 10. The CDR3 coding sequence is TGTGCCACCAGCGGGGAACTAGCGGCCAAGTACAATGAGCAGTTCTTC. Its translation: CATSGELAAKYNEQFF.

V usage is TRBV9 and J usage is TRBJ1-2, with D possibly being TRBD1 (6 bases). The germline V and J ends were trimmed by 3 bases and 0 bases, with 15 bases remaining between them. In germline, CDR1 is SGDLS, CDR2 YYNGEE. CDR3 length: 16 amino acids. The CDR3 reads CASSAHAGDPNYGYTF. The CDR3, as DNA: TGTGCCAGCAGCGCCCATGCAGGGGATCCTAACTATGGCTACACCTTC.

The chain links TRBV9 to TRBJ2-5; 7 bases fit TRBD2. The ends lost 0 bases at V and 2 bases at J; junction bases unmatched: 7. This CDR3 contains 16 residues. Germline loops: CDR1 SGDLS, CDR2 YYNGEE. The CDR3 reads CASSVEAGAIQETQYF. CDR3 sequence (DNA): TGTGCCAGCAGCGTAGAGGCGGGAGCGATACAAGAGACCCAGTACTTC.

The chain couples TRBV5-1 to TRBJ2-1, with 11 bases matching TRBD2. The germline gives CDR1 SGHRS, CDR2 YFSETQ. The CDR3 has 16 amino acids. V lost 2 bases to trimming and J lost 9 bases; unmatched junction nucleotides: 10. The CDR3 region has the DNA TGCGCCAGCAGCTTAATAATAGCGGGAGGGCTAACTGAGCAGTTCTTC. Residues: CASSLIIAGGLTEQFF.

The V call is TRBV2, the J call TRBJ2-1, with 11 bases that match TRBD2. The CDR3 has 19 amino acids. Germline-derived CDR1 and CDR2 are SNHLY and FYNNEI. The V gene end was trimmed by 4 bases and the J gene end by 4 bases; junction bases not matched to a gene: 15. Here the CDR3 DNA reads TGTGCCAGCAGTGGAACAGGGGGACAGACTAGCGGGGATTACAATGAGCAGTTCTTC. Amino acids: CASSGTGGQTSGDYNEQFF.

The J gene is TRBJ2-7, the V gene TRBV5-1; D not resolved. Germline V lookup: CDR1 SGHRS, CDR2 YFSETQ. CDR3 length equals 11 residues. With 3 bases removed from V and 6 bases from J, the gap between germline ends came to 7 bases. Here the CDR3 reads CASSSNSEQYF. The DNA of the CDR3 is TGCGCCAGCAGCTCCAATTCCGAGCAGTACTTC.

The genes are TRBV18 and TRBJ2-7; D may be TRBD1 (6 bases). Germline CDR1 KGHSH, CDR2 LQKENI. The CDR3 has 15 residues. The V end was cut by 3 bases, the J end by 1 base, with 13 bases between. CDR3 sequence: CASSPWTDRSYEQYF. The DNA of the CDR3 is TGTGCCAGCTCACCGTGGACAGATAGATCCTACGAGCAGTACTTC.

V is TRBV20-1 and J is TRBJ1-2; D not certain. V lost 5 bases and J lost 7, with 5 bases in between. The CDR3 is 9 amino acids. Germline loops: CDR1 DFQATT, CDR2 SNEGSKA (reference sequence). The CDR3 DNA is TGCAGTGCTCTCGGTGGCTACACCTTC. Translating gives CSALGGYTF.

The chain combines TRBV7-2 with TRBJ2-3; 9 bases fit TRBD1. Germline CDR1 SGHTA, CDR2 FQGNSA. The CDR3 runs 15 residues. V lost 3 bases to trimming and J lost 6 bases; unmatched junction nucleotides: 7. The CDR3 here is CASSFEDRGFDTQYF. DNA for the CDR3: TGTGCCAGCAGCTTTGAGGACAGGGGTTTTGATACGCAGTATTTT.

This chain uses TRBV11-2 with TRBJ2-7, with D perhaps matching TRBD2 (6 bases). Trimming took 1 base from V and 2 from J, leaving 9 bases between them. Germline loops: CDR1 SGHAT, CDR2 FQNNGV. This CDR3 region has 14 residues. DNA of the CDR3: TGTGCCAGCAGCTTAGGACTAGTTGCCTACGAGCAGTACTTC. Its protein is CASSLGLVAYEQYF.

The V gene is TRBV2, the J gene TRBJ1-1; no clear D gene. The CDR3 contains 13 residues. V lost 2 bases to trimming and J lost 0 bases, with 4 bases between them. CDR1 is SNHLY, CDR2 FYNNEI, per germline. As DNA, the CDR3 is TGTGCCAGCAGTGAACGGGTGAACACTGAAGCTTTCTTT. It yields the protein CASSERVNTEAFF.